A selection of T cell receptor beta chains follows, all from one sample in a study of regulatory T cells in long-lasting Graves disease. One entry per CDR3 protein, called by TCRdb with MiXCR from the multiplex PCR reads. The data contain about 620,000 distinct CDR3 sequences, 16% of them singletons. A further study also used this sample, focusing on T cells in Graves' hyperthyroidism and ophthalmopathy.

Material: peripheral blood mononuclear cells (PBMCs), obtained at new diagnosis, from a patient treated with antithyroid drugs. The source is a woman aged 30 to 39 with Graves disease. The CDR3 runs from the conserved cysteine through the conserved F or W. D genes are given only for firm matches. The size entry is marked missing in some rows and otherwise reads once, few, many or a size class.

clone size	D gene	J gene	V gene	CDR3 protein	CDR3 DNA
-	-	TRBJ2-7	TRBV12-3/TRBV12-4	CASSFNSVGEQYF	TGTGCCAGCAGTTTTAATTCGGTAGGAGAGCAGTACTTC
many	-	TRBJ1-4	TRBV6-1	CASKLGQLDEKLFF	TGTGCCAGCAAACTAGGACAGTTGGATGAAAAACTGTTTTTT
many	-	TRBJ1-1	TRBV20-1	CSASGVLNTEAFF	TGCAGTGCTAGTGGCGTTCTTAACACTGAAGCTTTCTTT
many	-	TRBJ2-3	TRBV2	CASLRETTDTQYF	TGTGCCAGCCTTCGAGAGACTACAGATACGCAGTATTTT
many	TRBD1	TRBJ1-1	TRBV27	CASSLWTGVTEAFF	TGTGCCAGCAGTTTATGGACAGGGGTTACTGAAGCTTTCTTT
few	TRBD1	TRBJ1-5	TRBV6-5	CASSYRTGGFQPQHF	TGTGCCAGCAGTTACAGGACAGGGGGCTTTCAGCCCCAGCATTTT
-	-	TRBJ2-2	TRBV9	CASSGELGTGELFF	TGTGCCAGCAGCGGGGAATTGGGGACCGGGGAGCTGTTTTTT
-	TRBD2	TRBJ2-1	TRBV29-1	CSTGLAGVLYNEQFF	TGCAGCACCGGACTAGCGGGAGTTCTCTACAATGAGCAGTTCTTC
many	-	TRBJ2-5	TRBV30	CAWSVSHQETQYF	TGTGCCTGGAGTGTGTCACATCAAGAGACCCAGTACTTC
-	-	TRBJ1-3	TRBV27	CASHYGNTIYF	TGTGCCAGTCATTATGGAAACACCATATATTTT
few	-	TRBJ2-1	TRBV10-3	CAISGTSNNEQFF	TGTGCCATCAGTGGGACTTCTAACAATGAGCAGTTCTTC
-	-	TRBJ2-3	TRBV10-3	CAISEWGLSTDTQYF	TGTGCCATCAGTGAGTGGGGGCTTAGCACAGATACGCAGTATTTT
-	-	TRBJ2-3	TRBV6-4	CASSDGTTGGTDTQYF	TGTGCCAGCAGTGATGGCACTACCGGGGGCACAGATACGCAGTATTTT
many	-	TRBJ2-7	TRBV12-3/TRBV12-4	CASTPRGLPYEQYF	TGTGCCAGCACCCCGCGGGGTTTACCCTACGAGCAGTACTTC
-	-	TRBJ1-6	TRBV7-3	CASSPQGPNSPLHF	TGTGCCAGCAGCCCGCAGGGACCTAATTCACCCCTCCACTTT
few	-	TRBJ2-7	TRBV9	CASSVRASHEQYF	TGTGCCAGCAGCGTAAGGGCGTCCCACGAGCAGTACTTC
-	-	TRBJ2-5	TRBV7-2	CASSLSVQETQYF	TGTGCCAGCAGCTTATCCGTACAAGAGACCCAGTACTTC
many	-	TRBJ2-7	TRBV11-2	CASNKGRISYEQYF	TGTGCCAGCAACAAAGGGCGGATTTCCTACGAGCAGTACTTC
many	-	TRBJ1-1	TRBV20-1	CSASSAEAFF	TGCAGTGCTAGCTCTGCTGAAGCTTTCTTT
many	-	TRBJ1-5	TRBV28	CASRRAGANQPQHF	TGTGCCAGCAGAAGGGCTGGGGCCAATCAGCCCCAGCATTTT
many	TRBD1	TRBJ1-1	TRBV20-1	CSARETGLGWLNTEAFF	TGCAGTGCTAGGGAGACAGGGTTGGGCTGGTTAAACACTGAAGCTTTCTTT
-	-	TRBJ1-4	TRBV28	CASSYGGPSEKLFF	TGTGCCAGCAGTTACGGGGGTCCTAGTGAAAAACTGTTTTTT
few	TRBD2	TRBJ2-3	TRBV2	CASSYGLAGGRTDTQYF	TGTGCCAGCAGCTACGGACTAGCGGGAGGGAGGACAGATACGCAGTATTTT
-	-	TRBJ2-7	TRBV7-9	CASSLGVHEQYF	TGTGCCAGCAGCTTAGGGGTCCACGAGCAGTACTTC
-	TRBD2	TRBJ2-3	TRBV9	CASSVGLAGWTDTQYF	TGTGCCAGCAGCGTAGGACTAGCGGGGTGGACAGATACGCAGTATTTT
many	TRBD2	TRBJ2-3	TRBV24-1	CATSDWGSGRTDTQYF	TGTGCCACCAGTGATTGGGGTAGCGGGAGGACAGATACGCAGTATTTT
many	-	TRBJ1-2	TRBV12-3/TRBV12-4	CASSLAGGDYGYTF	TGTGCCAGCAGTTTAGCGGGGGGGGACTATGGCTACACCTTC
many	-	TRBJ2-7	TRBV5-1	CASSDGQHYEQYF	TGCGCCAGCAGCGATGGACAGCACTACGAGCAGTACTTC
many	-	TRBJ1-1	TRBV6-2/TRBV6-3	CASTQTGVTEAFF	TGTGCCAGCACCCAAACGGGGGTTACTGAAGCTTTCTTT
-	TRBD1	TRBJ2-2	TRBV4-1	CASSHGQGANTGELFF	TGCGCCAGCAGCCATGGACAGGGGGCAAACACCGGGGAGCTGTTTTTT
-	-	TRBJ2-3	TRBV7-9	CASSSYGGTTDTQYF	TGTGCCAGCAGCTCCTACGGGGGGACAACAGATACGCAGTATTTT
many	TRBD2	TRBJ2-2	TRBV6-1	CASTGLAGGIGGELFF	TGTGCCAGCACCGGACTAGCGGGAGGAATTGGCGGGGAGCTGTTTTTT
many	-	TRBJ2-2	TRBV2	CASSVQAGELFF	TGTGCCAGCAGTGTACAGGCGGGGGAGCTGTTTTTT
-	-	TRBJ2-1	TRBV27	CASSSAGAHNEQFF	TGTGCCAGCAGTTCTGCGGGGGCCCACAATGAGCAGTTCTTC
many	-	TRBJ1-1	TRBV5-1	CASSPIDTNTEAFF	TGCGCCAGCAGCCCCATTGACACGAACACTGAAGCTTTCTTT
-	-	TRBJ1-1	TRBV24-1	CATSGGVDGTEAFF	TGTGCCACCAGTGGGGGGGTGGATGGCACTGAAGCTTTCTTT
few	TRBD2	TRBJ2-1	TRBV6-2/TRBV6-3	CATFGVAGGKFF	TGTGCCACCTTTGGTGTAGCGGGAGGAAAGTTCTTC
few	-	TRBJ1-5	TRBV24-1	CATSGGTGNQLQHF	TGTGCCACCAGCGGTGGGACGGGGAATCAGCTCCAGCATTTT
-	-	TRBJ1-2	TRBV18	CASSPNRGSETF	TGTGCCAGCTCACCGAATCGTGGCTCAGAAACCTTC
few	-	TRBJ2-7	TRBV18	CASSSLPGVPNEQYF	TGTGCCAGCTCATCGCTCCCGGGAGTTCCCAACGAGCAGTACTTC
few	-	TRBJ2-7	TRBV29-1	CSVEANSYEQYF	TGCAGCGTTGAAGCGAACTCCTACGAGCAGTACTTC
many	-	TRBJ2-7	TRBV29-1	CSVEQGIRLYF	TGCAGCGTTGAACAGGGAATTCGTCTGTACTTC
-	TRBD2	TRBJ2-4	TRBV6-1	CASTEGGGDIQYF	TGTGCCAGCACAGAGGGCGGGGGGGACATTCAGTACTTC
many	TRBD2	TRBJ2-7	TRBV6-2/TRBV6-3	CASSYLTGTNEQYF	TGTGCCAGCAGTTACTTGACCGGGACTAACGAGCAGTACTTC
many	TRBD1	TRBJ1-4	TRBV12-3/TRBV12-4	CASSLSLQGAANEKLFF	TGTGCCAGCAGTTTAAGTCTCCAGGGGGCGGCTAATGAAAAACTGTTTTTT
few	-	TRBJ1-1	TRBV7-2	CASLGQHYTEASF	TGTGCCAGCTTAGGACAACATTACACTGAAGCTTCCTTT
many	TRBD1	TRBJ2-7	TRBV11-2	CACEFGAGGSYEQYF	TGTGCCTGCGAGTTCGGGGCAGGGGGTTCCTACGAGCAGTACTTC
many	TRBD2	TRBJ2-5	TRBV6-2/TRBV6-3	CASSTILAVVRETQYF	TGTGCCAGCAGTACAATCCTAGCGGTGGTCCGGGAGACCCAGTACTTC